The 24 T cell receptor beta chains below come from one sample, sequenced in a study of shared clonotypes between healthy human individuals. Some clones are missing from TCRdb's copy, which holds only in-frame ones; the method was immunoSEQ multiplex PCR. The sample carries approximately 640,000 clones, around 90% recorded once. Sequencing was carried out using memory CD8+ T cells from PBMCs. Subset of the sample: CD45RO+ cells pooled with CCR7-negative TemRA cells. The receptors originated from a man younger than 30 in good health. Some clones in this sample may be carry-over from other donors' samples.

The chain links TRBV4-1 to TRBJ2-7, with D perhaps given as TRBD1 or TRBD2 (5 bases each). This CDR3 region has 15 residues. Germline CDR1 reads MGHRA; CDR2 reads YSYEKL. Deletions cut 1 base from V and 2 bases from J, with 12 bases between. CDR3 nucleotide sequence: TGCGCCAGCAGCCAAGTAGACGGGACGGCCTACGAGCAGTACTTC. Its protein is CASSQVDGTAYEQYF.

The chain joins TRBV29-1 to TRBJ2-3; no definite D call. With 7 bases removed from V and 4 bases from J, the gap between germline ends came to 12 bases. Germline V gene lookup returns CDR1 SQVTM and CDR2 ANQGSEA. This CDR3 is built from 12 residues. The CDR3 is CSAHGSPDTQYF. CDR3 in DNA: TGCAGCGCCCATGGGTCCCCAGATACGCAGTATTTT.

The chain is built from TRBV27 and TRBJ2-7; D might be TRBD1 or TRBD2, each matching 7 bases. Germline loops: CDR1 MNHEY, CDR2 SMNVEV (reference sequence). V lost 4 bases and J 3 bases, leaving 25 bases between the germline ends. CDR3 length equals 18 residues. CDR3 region: CASSSVGGGSLILYEQYF. The DNA of the CDR3 is TGTGCCAGCAGTTCCGTGGGAGGGGGCTCGCTAATCCTCTACGAGCAGTACTTC.

This chain connects TRBV28 to TRBJ1-5; D is ambiguous. Germline V gene lookup returns CDR1 MDHEN and CDR2 SYDVKM. Trimming removed 5 bases at V and 4 bases at J, with 9 bases between. The CDR3 spans 13 residues. The DNA of the CDR3 is TGTGCCAGCAGTATAGCGATTAATCAGCCCCAGCATTTT. Protein sequence: CASSIAINQPQHF.

This rearrangement joins TRBV5-4 to TRBJ2-5, with a weak D call TRBD2 (7 bases). Between the trimmed V and J ends, which lost 2 bases and 1 base, there was a span of 12 bases. CDR1 is SGHNT and CDR2 is YYREEE in the germline V gene (reference sequence). The CDR3 covers 15 residues. This CDR3 reads CASSFFGGAQETQYF. The CDR3 nucleotides are TGTGCCAGCAGCTTCTTTGGGGGGGCCCAAGAGACCCAGTACTTC. The full variable domain, with the rest looked up from reference TRBV5-4 and TRBJ2-5, is ETGVTQSPTHLIKTRGQQVTLRCSSQSGHNTVSWYQQALGQGPQFIFQYYREEENGRGNFPPRFSGLQFPNYSSELNVNALELDDSALYLCASSFFGGAQETQYFGPGTRLLVL.

As to this clone: Additional DNA sequences in this sample encode the identical CDR3. The chain combines TRBV11-2 with TRBJ2-1, with D possibly being TRBD2 (5 bases). Between the trimmed V and J ends, which lost 1 base and 0 bases, there was a span of 7 bases. The CDR3 contains 15 residues. From germline, CDR1 is SGHAT and CDR2 FQNNGV. The chain's CDR3 is CASSLGGSSYNEQFF. The CDR3 coding sequence is TGTGCCAGCAGCTTAGGAGGGAGCTCCTACAATGAGCAGTTCTTC.

The genes are TRBV2 and TRBJ2-1; D uncertain. CDR3 length: 13 residues. With 7 bases removed from V and 3 bases from J, the gap between germline ends came to 10 bases. CDR1 and CDR2 from the germline V gene are SNHLY and FYNNEI. The CDR3 region has the DNA TGTGCCAGCATCCCCGGCCTCTACAATGAGCAGTTCTTC. Translation gives CASIPGLYNEQFF.

This clone was observed a handful of times. V and J are TRBV29-1 and TRBJ1-1; no definite D call. Germline CDR1 SQVTM, CDR2 ANQGSEA. Trimming shortened V by 6 bases and J by 5 bases, and 10 bases separated the two germline ends. The CDR3 contains 11 residues. CDR3 residues: CSVSFRTEAFF. As DNA, the CDR3 is TGCAGCGTCTCTTTTCGGACTGAAGCTTTCTTT.

The chain uses TRBV2 and TRBJ2-1; tentatively, D is TRBD1 or TRBD2 (5 bases each). Trimming took 8 bases from V and 12 from J, leaving 26 bases between them. CDR1 is SNHLY, CDR2 FYNNEI, per germline. The CDR3 covers 15 residues. Here the CDR3 reads CASGGGRPFLVGQFF. CDR3 nucleotide sequence: TGTGCCAGCGGGGGTGGACGGCCGTTCTTGGTGGGGCAGTTCTTC. The full variable domain, rest sourced from reference TRBV2 and TRBJ2-1, is EPEVTQTPSHQVTQMGQEVILRCVPISNHLYFYWYRQILGQKVEFLVSFYNNEISEKSEIFDDQFSVERPDGSNFTLKIRSTKLEDSAMYFCASGGGRPFLVGQFFGPGTRLTVL.

CDR3 DNA: TGTGCCAGCAACGGTCTGCGACAGCTTAATGAAAAACTGTTTTTT. It is translated as CASNGLRQLNEKLFF. This chain joins TRBV7-9 and TRBJ1-4; tentative D call: TRBD1 (5 bases). The CDR3 loop spans 15 amino acids. Looked up from germline, CDR1 is SEHNR and CDR2 is FQNEAQ (reference sequence). V was clipped by 7 bases and J by 4 bases, with 16 bases between them.

The chain employs TRBV11-2 and TRBJ1-5; D gene uncertain. From germline, CDR1 is SGHAT and CDR2 FQNNGV. The CDR3 runs 17 residues. The ends were cut back, 6 bases at V and 2 bases at J, with 20 bases in the middle. The CDR3 region is CASSLAFTEKGNQPQHF. The CDR3 region has the DNA TGTGCCAGCAGTCTAGCTTTCACGGAAAAGGGCAATCAGCCCCAGCATTTT.

V gene TRBV6-1 combines with J gene TRBJ2-7; TRBD1 agrees at 7 bases. The length of the CDR3 is 12 residues. Germline CDR1 is MNHNS and CDR2 is SASEGT. With 10 bases clipped from V and 0 bases from J, the junction kept 3 bases outside the gene matches. CDR3 DNA sequence: TGTGCCACGGACAGGAGCTCCTACGAGCAGTACTTC. Its translation is CATDRSSYEQYF.

V usage is TRBV5-4 and J usage is TRBJ2-5; TRBD1 agrees at 9 bases. Trimming took 3 bases from V and 2 from J; bases not matched to a gene: 5. Germline V gives CDR1 SGHNT, CDR2 YYREEE (reference sequence). This CDR3 comprises 15 residues. Here the CDR3 DNA reads TGTGCCAGCAGCTACAGGACAGGGGCTCAAGAGACCCAGTACTTC. Protein sequence: CASSYRTGAQETQYF.

The V gene is TRBV9, the J gene TRBJ2-7; 10 bases line up with TRBD2. Per germline, CDR1 SGDLS and CDR2 YYNGEE. V shed 0 bases, J shed 6 bases, and the junction held 9 bases outside the gene matches. This CDR3 comprises 16 residues. CDR3 protein: CASSVGPSGSMGEQYF. As DNA, the CDR3 is TGTGCCAGCAGCGTAGGTCCTAGCGGGAGTATGGGCGAGCAGTACTTC.

The chain links TRBV28 to TRBJ2-7, with D unresolved. CDR1 and CDR2 (germline): MDHEN, SYDVKM. V was cut by 6 bases and J by 4 bases, with 19 bases left in between. The CDR3 extends over 15 amino acids. Here the CDR3 reads CASSPIFGRDYEQYF. The CDR3 DNA follows: TGTGCCAGCAGCCCAATATTCGGAAGGGATTACGAGCAGTACTTC.

This clone was seen just once. This chain joins TRBV6-5 and TRBJ2-2; D is ambiguous. The V and J ends lost 5 bases and 9 bases respectively, with 10 bases between them. CDR3 length: 12 amino acids. CDR1 is MNHEY and CDR2 is SVGAGI in the germline V gene. For the CDR3, the DNA is TGTGCCAGCAGTGACCCCAACTGGGAGCTGTTTTTT. Translation gives CASSDPNWELFF.

As to this clone: This same CDR3 is encoded by further DNA sequences in the sample. This chain links TRBV5-1 with TRBJ2-1; D may match TRBD1 or TRBD2 (5 bases each). The CDR3 totals 12 residues. The germline gives CDR1 SGHRS, CDR2 YFSETQ. V lost 0 bases and J 10 bases, leaving 8 bases between the germline ends. CDR3 protein: CASSLAGGEQFF. As DNA, the CDR3 is TGCGCCAGCAGCTTGGCTGGGGGAGAGCAGTTCTTC. Complete variable domain (other parts from reference TRBV5-1 and TRBJ2-1): KAGVTQTPRYLIKTRGQQVTLSCSPISGHRSVSWYQQTPGQGLQFLFEYFSETQRNKGNFPGRFSGRQFSNSRSEMNVSTLELGDSALYLCASSLAGGEQFFGPGTRLTVL.

This chain uses TRBV7-7 with TRBJ2-4; 9 bases are a match to TRBD2. Germline loops: CDR1 SSHAT, CDR2 FNYEAQ (reference sequence). Trimming removed 2 bases from V and 6 bases from J; junction bases left unmatched: 17. CDR3 length: 19 residues. Here the CDR3 DNA reads TGTGCCAGCAGCTTACTGTCGATAGCGGGAGAGCTGATACCAAACATTCAGTACTTC. This codes for CASSLLSIAGELIPNIQYF.

The V call is TRBV7-9, the J call TRBJ2-7; no reliable D call. Germline V gene lookup returns CDR1 SEHNR and CDR2 FQNEAQ (reference sequence). The CDR3 is 14 residues long. V was trimmed by 4 bases and J by 11 bases, leaving 21 bases between them. Here the CDR3 reads CASSSTQTTLMEYF. CDR3 coding DNA: TGTGCCAGCAGCTCCACCCAGACAACCCTCATGGAGTACTTC.

The chain uses TRBV11-2 and TRBJ2-6; D may be TRBD2 (6 bases). From germline, CDR1 is SGHAT and CDR2 FQNNGV. The CDR3 is 15 residues long. V was cut by 1 base and J by 2 bases, with 6 bases left in between. The CDR3: CASSLGGAGANVLTF. In DNA, the CDR3 is TGTGCCAGCAGCTTAGGCGGGGCTGGGGCCAACGTCCTGACTTTC.

The chain has TRBV6-5 and TRBJ2-6; D possibly corresponds to TRBD2 (6 bases). The V end lost 2 bases, the J end lost 10 bases, and 9 bases lay between the germline ends. The CDR3 runs to 13 residues. Germline V gene lookup returns CDR1 MNHEY and CDR2 SVGAGI. In DNA form, the CDR3 reads TGTGCCAGCAGTTACGGGAGGATGAACGTCCTGACTTTC. Translated, it gives CASSYGRMNVLTF.

The chain links TRBV27 to TRBJ2-7, with TRBD1 matching 7 bases. The V and J ends lost 4 bases and 6 bases, in that order; junction bases with no gene match: 6. Germline V gene sequence: CDR1 MNHEY, CDR2 SMNVEV (reference sequence). The CDR3 loop spans 13 amino acids. As DNA, the CDR3 is TGTGCCAGCAGTTCCAAGGGGGCGGGCGAGCAGTACTTC. This sequence encodes CASSSKGAGEQYF.

The chain is built from TRBV28 and TRBJ2-1, with 16 bases lining up with TRBD2. Germline trimming cut 5 bases from V and 3 bases from J; bases unmatched to any gene: 7. Looked up from germline, CDR1 is MDHEN and CDR2 is SYDVKM. This CDR3 spans 18 amino acids. CDR3: CASSTGLAGGPLYNEQFF. DNA for the CDR3: TGTGCCAGCAGTACGGGACTAGCGGGAGGGCCCCTCTACAATGAGCAGTTCTTC. Using reference TRBV28 and TRBJ2-1 for the parts outside the CDR3, the full variable domain is DVKVTQSSRYLVKRTGEKVFLECVQDMDHENMFWYRQDPGLGLRLIYFSYDVKMKEKGDIPEGYSVSREKKERFSLILESASTNQTSMYLCASSTGLAGGPLYNEQFFGPGTRLTVL.

V is TRBV10-1 and J is TRBJ2-5; D possibly uses TRBD1 or TRBD2 (5 bases each). The germline V and J ends were trimmed by 7 bases and 2 bases, with 14 bases remaining between them. Germline V gives CDR1 WNHNN, CDR2 SYGVQD (reference sequence). The CDR3 sequence is 14 residues long. CDR3 sequence: CASISAGRQETQYF. Here the CDR3 DNA reads TGCGCCAGCATTAGCGCAGGGCGGCAAGAGACCCAGTACTTC.